The rows below give T cell receptor beta chains drawn from one sample of a study of T cell responses to AZD1222 COVID-19 vaccine. Data came from immunoSEQ multiplex PCR; TCRdb stores just in-frame clones and leaves some out. The table has about 140,000 clones, 70% to 90% seen once. The starting material was peripheral blood, obtained on day 0 of AZD1222 vaccination. The receptor source for this set is an adult in good health. Both conserved end residues are part of each CDR3. Clone size is shown for a subset of rows, as once, few, many or a class of expanded clone.

TRBV3-1/TRBV3-2	NA	TRBJ1-2	CASSQEWVTGGGYTF
TRBV9	NA	TRBJ2-7	CASSVGRERHEQYF
TRBV19	NA	TRBJ2-5	CASSISRGGVQETQYF
TRBV15	NA	TRBJ2-3	CATSSQAGDTDTQYF
TRBV2	NA	TRBJ2-7	CASSEPGAGVPYEQYF
TRBV5-1	NA	TRBJ2-3	CASSKTSSGTDTQYF
TRBV15	NA	TRBJ2-1	CATSISRGGYNEQFF
TRBV19	NA	TRBJ1-1	CASSPRGQPNTEAFF
TRBV19	NA	TRBJ1-2	CASSIGSLSFYGYTF
TRBV29-1	NA	TRBJ1-1	CSVAIQLPNTEAFF
TRBV10-1	few	TRBJ1-5	CASSVGGQQPQHF
TRBV19	NA	TRBJ2-7	CASSMGRVTGEQYF
TRBV6-1	NA	TRBJ2-6	CASSGDLGEGSGANVLTF
TRBV6-4	NA	TRBJ2-2	CASSAGQGSGELFF
TRBV14	NA	TRBJ2-1	CASSQIAGLWNEQFF
TRBV7-3	NA	TRBJ2-5	CASSPGDYGGETQYF
TRBV6-6	once	TRBJ1-2	CASSYEGTNYGYTF
TRBV18	once	TRBJ2-7	CASSLQGARGEQYF
TRBV12-5	NA	TRBJ2-1	CASGLSIRLGEQFF
TRBV13	NA	TRBJ1-2	CASSEPVTGHGYTF
TRBV5-1	NA	TRBJ1-2	CASSLGGDRTVYGYTF
TRBV6-4	NA	TRBJ2-1	CASSVHTGAGEQFF
TRBV4-1	NA	TRBJ1-5	CASSQAGTGDQPQHF
TRBV11-2	NA	TRBJ2-3	CASSSGRSTNTSTDTQYF
TRBV10-3	NA	TRBJ1-1	CAISEVSGNEAFF
TRBV7-2	NA	TRBJ2-5	CASSLAGSRETQYF
TRBV5-6	NA	TRBJ2-2	CASSLDVHSGRNTGELFF
TRBV3-1/TRBV3-2	NA	TRBJ2-1	CASSQRHSGGHNEQFF
TRBV7-9	NA	TRBJ2-2	CASSFTGGELFF
TRBV6-5	NA	TRBJ2-5	CASSYGRAETQYF
TRBV19	NA	TRBJ1-6	CASTPTQGYNSPLHF
TRBV10-2	few	TRBJ1-5	CASSEGQGGNQPQHF
TRBV5-6	NA	TRBJ1-5	CASSLGRWTNQPQHF
TRBV6-5	NA	TRBJ1-2	CASSPRTDGNYGYTF
TRBV4-1	NA	TRBJ1-2	CASSHPRGQGGGYTF
TRBV30	NA	TRBJ2-7	CAWSLGDYEQYF
TRBV18	NA	TRBJ2-3	CASSAGEGNTQYF
TRBV5-5	NA	TRBJ2-7	CASSFSDFPGPEQYF
TRBV12-3/TRBV12-4	NA	TRBJ2-5	CASRQGARETQYF
TRBV6-2/TRBV6-3	NA	TRBJ2-3	CASSLSESSTDTQYF
TRBV5-1	NA	TRBJ1-2	CASSLGDVLNYGYTF
TRBV6-5	NA	TRBJ1-3	CASSYSPGYGNTIYF
TRBV9	NA	TRBJ2-7	CASSAGQETPYEQYF
TRBV6-2/TRBV6-3	few	TRBJ2-7	CASSYQASSYEQYF
TRBV7-9	few	TRBJ2-5	CASSLEGWRGTQETQYF
TRBV5-1	NA	TRBJ2-7	CASSLAGSAYEQYF
TRBV6-4	NA	TRBJ2-1	CASSVASGSNEQFF
TRBV4-1	once	TRBJ1-5	CASSQDWRNNQPQHF